This T cell receptor beta chain was identified during a study of blood T cell repertoires in COVID-19. Study at large: COVID-19 samples from acute and convalescent phases originated in the United States, Italy and Spain.

Germline CDR1 is GTSNPN and CDR2 is SVGIG (reference sequence). This CDR3 has 12 residues. Trimming took 5 bases from V and 4 from J; bases not matched to a gene: 3. Generated by immunoSEQ multiplex PCR, the TCRdb table keeps only in-frame clones and is missing some. The data contain about 180,000 clones, about 88% of them seen just once; the ten biggest clones take up around 1.2%. V is TRBV30 and J is TRBJ1-2; 8 nucleotides align to TRBD1. The specimen was PBMCs or T cells enriched from blood (not recorded which). The sequence was obtained from a human donor with acute COVID-19. The donor label of this sample is uncertain. CDR3 region: CAWQQGVYGYTF. DNA for the CDR3: TGTGCCTGGCAACAGGGGGTCTATGGCTACACCTTC.